A selection of T cell receptor beta chains follows, all from one sample in a study of T cells in Graves' hyperthyroidism and ophthalmopathy. TCRdb processed the multiplex PCR reads anew with MiXCR; each CDR3 protein has one entry. The table shows nearly 600,000 distinct CDR3 sequences, with about 14% occurring only once. Sequencing was performed on blood. These receptors all come from a woman aged 18-35 years with Graves' ophthalmopathy. CDR3s include the opening cysteine and the closing phenylalanine or tryptophan. The D gene is left open where the match is weak. A row's size may be missing; if present it is once, few, many or a size class.

>TRBV24-1|NA|few|TRBJ2-6
TGTGCCACCAGTGATCAACGGGACACCCCCCTCCCGGGCTCTGGGGCCAACGTCCTGACTTTC
CATSDQRDTPLPGSGANVLTF
>TRBV15|TRBD2|NA|TRBJ2-7
TGTGCCACCAGCCCCCGGACTAGCGGGAGTAGGTACGAGCAGTACTTC
CATSPRTSGSRYEQYF
>TRBV9|TRBD2|NA|TRBJ2-7
TGTGCCAGCAGCGTAGCGGGGGGGACTAGCGGCTACGAGCAGTACTTC
CASSVAGGTSGYEQYF
>TRBV5-1|NA|NA|TRBJ1-5
TGCGCCAGCAGCTTGAACTCCGGTGGGGTTCAGCCCCAGCATTTT
CASSLNSGGVQPQHF
>TRBV25-1|NA|NA|TRBJ1-4
TGTGCCAGCAGTGAATTCAACAGGTTGAACCACAAACTGTTTTTT
CASSEFNRLNHKLFF
>TRBV2|NA|few|TRBJ1-1
TGTGCCAGCAGTGAAGGGGTTTTTCGGGCAGAAGAAGCTTTCTTT
CASSEGVFRAEEAFF
>TRBV3-1|TRBD1|many|TRBJ1-2
TGTGCCAGCAGCTTGGGACAGGGGTCGTACTATGGCTACACCTTC
CASSLGQGSYYGYTF
>TRBV20-1|TRBD2|NA|TRBJ2-3
TGCAGTGTTCCGGGACTAGCGGTAGATACGCAGTATTTT
CSVPGLAVDTQYF
>TRBV20-1|NA|many|TRBJ2-3
TGCAGTGCGACAGGACAGGGGACAGCGGGAGTGGAGTTCACAGATACGCAGTATTTT
CSATGQGTAGVEFTDTQYF
>TRBV7-9|TRBD1|many|TRBJ2-7
TGTGCCAGCAGCTTAGCCGTAGCCAGCTCCGGGACAGGGGGCTCCTACGAGCAGTACTTC
CASSLAVASSGTGGSYEQYF
>TRBV6-1|NA|many|TRBJ2-5
TGTGCCAGCAGTGACCTAGCGACAACTCAAGAGACCCAGTACTTC
CASSDLATTQETQYF
>TRBV3-1|TRBD2|few|TRBJ2-3
TGTGCCAGCAGCCATGCCCGGACTAGCGGGGGAGAGACGCAGTATTTT
CASSHARTSGGETQYF
>TRBV4-3|NA|NA|TRBJ2-1
TGCGCCAGCAGCCTAGGGGCAAGCGGGCCTTACAATGAGCAGTTCTTC
CASSLGASGPYNEQFF
>TRBV6-1|TRBD1|NA|TRBJ2-3
TGTGCCAGCAGAACTACCGGGACAGTGACCACAGATACGCAGTATTTT
CASRTTGTVTTDTQYF
>TRBV6-6|NA|many|TRBJ2-7
TGTGCCAGCAGTTACTCCCTGGATGTCTACGAGCAGTACTTC
CASSYSLDVYEQYF
>TRBV7-7|NA|many|TRBJ2-5
TGTGCTAGCAGCCCAGGGCCCCGAGAGACCCAGTACTTC
CASSPGPRETQYF
>TRBV20-1|NA|NA|TRBJ1-6
TGCAGTGCTAGGGCGGGGGCATCGATAAGTTCACCCCTCCACTTT
CSARAGASISSPLHF
>TRBV7-2|TRBD2|many|TRBJ2-1
TGTGCCAGCAGCTACGATAGCGGGATAGGCTACAATGAGCAGTTCTTC
CASSYDSGIGYNEQFF
>TRBV30|TRBD1|NA|TRBJ2-1
TGTGCCTGGAGCTGGCAGGGGGCGAATGAGCGGTTCTTC
CAWSWQGANERFF
>TRBV12-3/TRBV12-4|NA|many|TRBJ2-1
TGTGCCAGCAGTTTTGGTCTCCAAGGGGGAAATGAGCAGTTCTTC
CASSFGLQGGNEQFF
>TRBV6-1|NA|few|TRBJ2-1
TGTGCCAGCAGTCCCTCCAGGGCCGGAAATGAGCAGTTCTTC
CASSPSRAGNEQFF
>TRBV27|TRBD1|few|TRBJ1-5
TGTGCCAGCAGTTTATCGATGACAGGGGCTTCTCAGCCCCAGCATTTT
CASSLSMTGASQPQHF
>TRBV29-1|NA|many|TRBJ2-7
TGCAGCGTTGAAGGGACAGATCAAACCTACGAGCAGTACTTC
CSVEGTDQTYEQYF